The text below deals with one T cell receptor (beta chain). Its cognate antigen is unknown. Library construction for TCR beta used iRepertoire HTBI primers and Arm-PCR of CDR3 regions. TCRdb re-derived calls from the multiplex PCR reads in MiXCR, one entry per CDR3 protein. The table has hundreds of thousands of distinct CDR3 sequences, roughly 15% seen once; the top ten hold 20% to 25%. The sample originates from a study of regulatory T cells in long-lasting Graves disease. The time point was: newly diagnosed GD, antithyroid drugs for less than 3 months. After RNA was extracted from PBMCs, the TCR library was made from it. Diagnosis followed American Thyroid Association guidelines for Graves' disease. Points from the study as a whole: Persistent patients shared more public clonotypes (around 2,500) than newly diagnosed patients (over 900). Graves' patients with persistent disease showed TCR diversity lower than patients newly diagnosed. Among samples with persistent disease, TRBV28, TRBJ1-2 and TRBJ2-5 were favored.

Germline CDR1 is DFQATT and CDR2 is SNEGSKA (reference sequence). The CDR3 loop spans 13 amino acids. Deletions cut 7 bases from V and 0 bases from J, with 10 bases between. J is TRBJ2-1 and V is TRBV20-1, with D perhaps matching TRBD1 or TRBD2 (5 bases each). This TCR derives from a female donor with Graves disease. The material sequenced was peripheral blood mononuclear cells (PBMCs), taken at new diagnosis, from a patient treated with antithyroid drugs. For the CDR3, the DNA is TGCAGTGGCTGGGGGTCCTCCTACAATGAGCAGTTCTTC. Its protein is CSGWGSSYNEQFF.